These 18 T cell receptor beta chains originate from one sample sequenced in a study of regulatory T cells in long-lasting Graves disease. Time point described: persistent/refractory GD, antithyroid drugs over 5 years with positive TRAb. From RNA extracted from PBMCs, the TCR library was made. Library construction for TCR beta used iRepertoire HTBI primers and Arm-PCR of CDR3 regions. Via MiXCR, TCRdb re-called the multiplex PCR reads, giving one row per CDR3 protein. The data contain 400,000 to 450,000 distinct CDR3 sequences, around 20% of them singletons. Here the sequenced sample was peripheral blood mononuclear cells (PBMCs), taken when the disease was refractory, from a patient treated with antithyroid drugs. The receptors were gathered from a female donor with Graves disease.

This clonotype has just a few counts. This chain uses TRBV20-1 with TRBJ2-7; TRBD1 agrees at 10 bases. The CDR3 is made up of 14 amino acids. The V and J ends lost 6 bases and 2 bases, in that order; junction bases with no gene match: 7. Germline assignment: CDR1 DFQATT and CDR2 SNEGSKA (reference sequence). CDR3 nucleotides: TGCAGTGCCGGGGGGGGGACAGGGGCCTACGAGCAGTACTTC. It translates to CSAGGGTGAYEQYF.

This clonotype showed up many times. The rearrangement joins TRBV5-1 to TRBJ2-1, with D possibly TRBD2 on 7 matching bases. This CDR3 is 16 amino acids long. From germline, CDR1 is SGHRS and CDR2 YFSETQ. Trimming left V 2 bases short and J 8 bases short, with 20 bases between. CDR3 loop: CASSFSTGGRQDEQFF. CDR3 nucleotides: TGCGCCAGCAGCTTTTCGACTGGCGGGAGACAGGATGAGCAGTTCTTC.

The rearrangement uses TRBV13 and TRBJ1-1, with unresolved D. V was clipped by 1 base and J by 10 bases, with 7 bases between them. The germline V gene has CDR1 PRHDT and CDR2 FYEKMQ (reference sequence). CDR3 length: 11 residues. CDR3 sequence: CASSLAVGAFF. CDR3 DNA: TGTGCCAGCAGCTTAGCGGTCGGAGCTTTCTTT.

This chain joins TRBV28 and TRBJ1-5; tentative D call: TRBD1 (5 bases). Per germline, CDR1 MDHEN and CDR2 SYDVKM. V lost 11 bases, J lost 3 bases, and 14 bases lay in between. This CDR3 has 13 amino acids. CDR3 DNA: TGTGCCGGCAATAGGGGTGCCAATCAGCCCCAGCATTTT. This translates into CAGNRGANQPQHF.

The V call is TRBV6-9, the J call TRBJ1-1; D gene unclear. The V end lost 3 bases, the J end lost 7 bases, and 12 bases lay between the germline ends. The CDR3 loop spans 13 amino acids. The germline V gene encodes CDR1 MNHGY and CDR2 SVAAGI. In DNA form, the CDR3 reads TGTGCCAGCAGTTACTCGAAGGACGGTGAAGCTTTCTTT. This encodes CASSYSKDGEAFF.

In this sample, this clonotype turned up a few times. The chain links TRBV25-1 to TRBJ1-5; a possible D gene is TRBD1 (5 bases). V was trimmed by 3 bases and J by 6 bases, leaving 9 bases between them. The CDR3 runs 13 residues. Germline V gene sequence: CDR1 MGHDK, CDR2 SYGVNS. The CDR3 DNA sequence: TGTGCCAGCAGTGATACGGGGCCTCAGCCCCAGCATTTT. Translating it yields CASSDTGPQPQHF. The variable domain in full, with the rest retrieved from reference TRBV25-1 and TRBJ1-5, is EADIYQTPRYLVIGTGKKITLECSQTMGHDKMYWYQQDPGMELHLIHYSYGVNSTEKGDLSSESTVSRIRTEHFPLTLESARPSHTSQYLCASSDTGPQPQHFGDGTRLSIL.

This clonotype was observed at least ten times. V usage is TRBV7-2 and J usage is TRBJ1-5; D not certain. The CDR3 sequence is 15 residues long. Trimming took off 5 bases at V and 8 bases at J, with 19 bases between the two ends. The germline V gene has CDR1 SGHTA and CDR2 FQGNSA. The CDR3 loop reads CASSPRGRIPEPQHF. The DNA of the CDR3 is TGTGCCAGCAGCCCCAGAGGACGGATCCCAGAGCCCCAGCATTTT.

The DNA for the CDR3 is TGCGCCAGCAGCGCCTCCCTCCAGGGGGCCGGGGAGCTGTTTTTT. Translation: CASSASLQGAGELFF. The chain recombines TRBV5-1 with TRBJ2-2; 7 bases agree with TRBD1. CDR1 SGHRS and CDR2 YFSETQ come from the germline V gene. The CDR3 covers 15 residues. Trimming cost V 4 bases and J 6 bases; bases outside gene matches: 9.

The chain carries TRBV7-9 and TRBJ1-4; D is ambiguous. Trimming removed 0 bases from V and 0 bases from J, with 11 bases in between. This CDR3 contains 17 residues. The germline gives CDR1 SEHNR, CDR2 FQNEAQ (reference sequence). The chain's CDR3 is CASSLALGPPTNEKLFF. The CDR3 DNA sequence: TGTGCCAGCAGCTTAGCGCTCGGGCCTCCAACTAATGAAAAACTGTTTTTT.

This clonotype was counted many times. CDR3 amino acids: CASSLSAGTGGTYGYTF. The CDR3 bases are TGTGCCAGCAGCCTGAGCGCGGGGACAGGGGGGACCTATGGCTACACCTTC. V gene TRBV9 combines with J gene TRBJ1-2, with 11 bases lining up with TRBD1. V lost 4 bases and J lost 4; bases outside the gene matches: 12. Germline loops: CDR1 SGDLS, CDR2 YYNGEE. The CDR3 is 17 amino acids.

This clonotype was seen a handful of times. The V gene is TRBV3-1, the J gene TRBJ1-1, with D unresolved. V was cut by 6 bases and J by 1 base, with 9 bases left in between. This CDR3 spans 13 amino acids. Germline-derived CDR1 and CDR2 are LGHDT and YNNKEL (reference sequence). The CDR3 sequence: CASSNTGNTEAFF. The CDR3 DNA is TGTGCCAGCAGTAACACCGGGAACACTGAAGCTTTCTTT.

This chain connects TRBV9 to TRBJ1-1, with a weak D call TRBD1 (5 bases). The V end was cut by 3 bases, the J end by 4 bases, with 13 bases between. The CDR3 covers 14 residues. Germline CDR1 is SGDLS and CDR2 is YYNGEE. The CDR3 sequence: CASSARPRGTEAFF. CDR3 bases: TGTGCCAGCAGCGCGCGGCCTAGGGGCACTGAAGCTTTCTTT.

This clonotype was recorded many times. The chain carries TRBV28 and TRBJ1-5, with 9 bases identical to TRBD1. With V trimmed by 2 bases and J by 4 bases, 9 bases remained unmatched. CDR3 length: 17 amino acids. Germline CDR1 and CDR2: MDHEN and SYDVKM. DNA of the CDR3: TGTGCCAGCAGTTTAGCCATCGGGACAGGGTATAATCAGCCCCAGCATTTT. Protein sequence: CASSLAIGTGYNQPQHF.

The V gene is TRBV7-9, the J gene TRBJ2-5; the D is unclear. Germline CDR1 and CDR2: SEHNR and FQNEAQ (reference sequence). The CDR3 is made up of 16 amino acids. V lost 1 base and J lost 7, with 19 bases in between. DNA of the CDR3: TGTGCCAGCAGCTTAGGGCCGGGTAGGGCATTGGGGACCCAGTACTTC. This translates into CASSLGPGRALGTQYF.

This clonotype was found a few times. This CDR3 is CASSPGWAEAFF. The CDR3 DNA sequence: TGTGCCAGTTCCCCCGGGTGGGCTGAAGCTTTCTTT. The gene calls are TRBV19 and TRBJ1-1; the D is unclear. Germline values: CDR1 LNHDA, CDR2 SQIVND (reference sequence). The CDR3 length is 12 residues. Trimming took off 8 bases at V and 6 bases at J, with 13 bases between the two ends.

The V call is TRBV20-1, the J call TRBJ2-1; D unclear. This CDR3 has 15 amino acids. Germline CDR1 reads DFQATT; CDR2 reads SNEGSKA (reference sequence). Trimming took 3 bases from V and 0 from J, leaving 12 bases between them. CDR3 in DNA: TGCAGTGCTAGGGCACTGGGCGGCTCCTACAATGAGCAGTTCTTC. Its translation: CSARALGGSYNEQFF.

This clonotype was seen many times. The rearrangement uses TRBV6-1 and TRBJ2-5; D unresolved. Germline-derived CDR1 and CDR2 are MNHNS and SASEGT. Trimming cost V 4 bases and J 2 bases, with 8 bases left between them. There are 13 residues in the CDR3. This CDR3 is CASSVSQQETQYF. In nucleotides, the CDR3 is TGTGCCAGCAGTGTATCTCAGCAAGAGACCCAGTACTTC.

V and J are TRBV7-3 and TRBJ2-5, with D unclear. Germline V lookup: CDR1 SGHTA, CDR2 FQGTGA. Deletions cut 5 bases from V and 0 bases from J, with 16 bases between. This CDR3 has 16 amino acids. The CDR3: CASSPLMVRYQETQYF. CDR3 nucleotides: TGTGCCAGCAGCCCACTAATGGTGAGGTACCAAGAGACCCAGTACTTC. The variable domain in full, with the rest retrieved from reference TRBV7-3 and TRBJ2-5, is GAGVSQTPSNKVTEKGKYVELRCDPISGHTALYWYRQSLGQGPEFLIYFQGTGAADDSGLPNDRFFAVRPEGSVSTLKIQRTERGDSAVYLCASSPLMVRYQETQYFGPGTRLLVL.